In this sample, the clone carrying this T cell receptor beta chain turned up many times. Its antigen is not known. It was by quantitative 5'-RACE with molecular barcodes that TCR beta libraries were made. Each CDR3 protein gets one entry after TCRdb re-called the 5' RACE reads with MiXCR. The profile shows 45,000 to 60,000 distinct CDR3 sequences, approximately 7.4% of them singletons. CDR1 is MRHNA, CDR2 SNTAGT, per germline. CDR3 length equals 16 residues. Trimming at V came to 0 bases and at J to 6 bases, leaving 8 bases not matched to a gene. These data originate in a study of CD8 T cells in ankylosing spondylitis. Broader study findings: A TCR beta motif made of roughly eight highly homologous variants seemed typical of ankylosing spondylitis blood.

Specimen: blood, either unsorted or a sorted T cell fraction (not recorded which). This sequence was found in a female donor with ankylosing spondylitis or in good health (not recorded which). This chain connects TRBV6-4 to TRBJ2-1; 7 bases map to TRBD2. CDR3 in DNA: TGTGCCAGCAGTGACTCGGGGCAGGGAGGGTTCAATGAGCAGTTCTTC. Protein product: CASSDSGQGGFNEQFF.